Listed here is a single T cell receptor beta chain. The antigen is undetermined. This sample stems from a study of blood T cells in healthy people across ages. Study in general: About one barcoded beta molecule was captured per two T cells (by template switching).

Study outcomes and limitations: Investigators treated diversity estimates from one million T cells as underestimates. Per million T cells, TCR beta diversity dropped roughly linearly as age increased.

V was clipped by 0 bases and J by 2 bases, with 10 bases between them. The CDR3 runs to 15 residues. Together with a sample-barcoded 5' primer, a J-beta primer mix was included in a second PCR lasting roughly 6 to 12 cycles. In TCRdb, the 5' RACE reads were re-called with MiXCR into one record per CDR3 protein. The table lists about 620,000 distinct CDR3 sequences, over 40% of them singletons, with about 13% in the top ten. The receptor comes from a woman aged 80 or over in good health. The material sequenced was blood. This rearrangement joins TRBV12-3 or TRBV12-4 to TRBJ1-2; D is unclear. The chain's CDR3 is CASSLAPSVNYGYTF. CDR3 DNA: TGTGCCAGCAGTTTAGCCCCATCGGTAAACTATGGCTACACCTTC.